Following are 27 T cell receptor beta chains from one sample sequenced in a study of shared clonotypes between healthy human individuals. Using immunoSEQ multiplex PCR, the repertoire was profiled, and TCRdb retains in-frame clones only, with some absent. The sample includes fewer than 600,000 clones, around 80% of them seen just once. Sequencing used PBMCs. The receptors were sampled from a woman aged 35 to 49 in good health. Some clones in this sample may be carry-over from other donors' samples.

CDR3 coding DNA: TGCGCCAGCAGCTTGGCAGGGGTGGCTGGAAACACCATATATTTT. Protein product: CASSLAGVAGNTIYF. The V call is TRBV5-1, the J call TRBJ1-3; possible D gene TRBD1, 6 bases. This CDR3 has 15 amino acids. CDR1 and CDR2 (germline): SGHRS, YFSETQ. Trimming took off 0 bases at V and 2 bases at J, with 9 bases between the two ends.

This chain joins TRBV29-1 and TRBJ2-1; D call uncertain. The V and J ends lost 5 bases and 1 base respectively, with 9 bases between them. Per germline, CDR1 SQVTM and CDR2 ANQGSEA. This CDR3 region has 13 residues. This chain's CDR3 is CSVQTASYNEQFF. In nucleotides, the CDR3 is TGCAGCGTTCAAACAGCTTCCTACAATGAGCAGTTCTTC.

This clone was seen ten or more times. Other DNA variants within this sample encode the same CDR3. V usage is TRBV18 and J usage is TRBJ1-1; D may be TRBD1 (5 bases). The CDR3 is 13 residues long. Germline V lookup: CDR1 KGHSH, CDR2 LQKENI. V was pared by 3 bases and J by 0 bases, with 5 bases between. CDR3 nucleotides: TGTGCCAGCTCACCGGACATGAACACTGAAGCTTTCTTT. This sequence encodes CASSPDMNTEAFF.

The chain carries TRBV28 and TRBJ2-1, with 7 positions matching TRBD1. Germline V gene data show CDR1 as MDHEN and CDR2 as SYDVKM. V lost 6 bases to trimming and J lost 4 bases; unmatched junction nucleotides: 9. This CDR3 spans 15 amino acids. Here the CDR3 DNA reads TGTGCCAGCAGCCCCCCCGGGACAGAGTACAATGAGCAGTTCTTC. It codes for CASSPPGTEYNEQFF.

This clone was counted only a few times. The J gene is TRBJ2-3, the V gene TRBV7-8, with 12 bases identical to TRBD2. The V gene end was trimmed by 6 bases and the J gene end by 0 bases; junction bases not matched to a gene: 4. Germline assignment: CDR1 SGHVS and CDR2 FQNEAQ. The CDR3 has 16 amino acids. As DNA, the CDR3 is TGTGCCAGCAGTCAACTAGCGGGAGGAAGCACAGATACGCAGTATTTT. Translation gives CASSQLAGGSTDTQYF.

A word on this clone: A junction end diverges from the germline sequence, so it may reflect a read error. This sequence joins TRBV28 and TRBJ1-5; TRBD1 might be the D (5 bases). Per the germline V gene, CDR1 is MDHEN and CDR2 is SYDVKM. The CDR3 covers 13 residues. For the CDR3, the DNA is TGTGCCAGCAGCCGGACACTCAATCAGCTCCAGCATTTT. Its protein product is CASSRTLNQLQHF.

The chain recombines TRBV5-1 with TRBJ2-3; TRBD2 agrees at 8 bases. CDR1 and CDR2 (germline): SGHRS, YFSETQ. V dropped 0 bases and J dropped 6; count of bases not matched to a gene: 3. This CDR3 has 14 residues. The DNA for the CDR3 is TGCGCCAGCAGCTTGGGCACGGGAGGGGATACGCAGTATTTT. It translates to CASSLGTGGDTQYF.

In nucleotides, the CDR3 is TGCAGCGTTGAGGGTTCACATACGCAGTATTTT. Amino acids: CSVEGSHTQYF. The chain has TRBV29-1 and TRBJ2-3; D remains ambiguous. CDR1 and CDR2 (germline): SQVTM, ANQGSEA. The CDR3 has 11 residues. V was shortened by 3 bases and J by 7 bases, with 8 bases between the two germline ends.

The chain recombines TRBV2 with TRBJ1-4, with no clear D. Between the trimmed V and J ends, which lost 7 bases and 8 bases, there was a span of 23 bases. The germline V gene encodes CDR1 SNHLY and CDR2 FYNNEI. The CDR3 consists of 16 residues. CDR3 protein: CASISNPGSLGEKLFF. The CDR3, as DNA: TGTGCCAGCATCTCGAACCCGGGATCTCTGGGAGAAAAACTGTTTTTT.

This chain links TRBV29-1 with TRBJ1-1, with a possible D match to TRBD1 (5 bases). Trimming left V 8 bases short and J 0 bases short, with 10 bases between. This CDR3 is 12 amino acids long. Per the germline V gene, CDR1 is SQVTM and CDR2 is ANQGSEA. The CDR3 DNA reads TGCAGCACAGGTTCTATGAACACTGAAGCTTTCTTT. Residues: CSTGSMNTEAFF. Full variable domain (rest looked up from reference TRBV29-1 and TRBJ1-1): SAVISQKPSRDICQRGTSLTIQCQVDSQVTMMFWYRQQPGQSLTLIATANQGSEATYESGFVIDKFPISRPNLTFSTLTVSNMSPEDSSIYLCSTGSMNTEAFFGQGTRLTVV.

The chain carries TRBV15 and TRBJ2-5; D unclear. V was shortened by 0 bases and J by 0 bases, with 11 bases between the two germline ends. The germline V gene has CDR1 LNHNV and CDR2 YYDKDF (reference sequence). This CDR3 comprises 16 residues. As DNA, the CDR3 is TGTGCCACCAGCAGAGATATGGGAAGAGACCAAGAGACCCAGTACTTC. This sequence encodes CATSRDMGRDQETQYF.

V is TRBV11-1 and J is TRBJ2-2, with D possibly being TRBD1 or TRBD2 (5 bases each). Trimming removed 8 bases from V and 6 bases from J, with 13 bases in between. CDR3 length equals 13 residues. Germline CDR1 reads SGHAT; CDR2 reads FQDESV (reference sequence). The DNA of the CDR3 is TGTGCCAGCCGACAGCGGTCCGCCGGGGAGCTGTTTTTT. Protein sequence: CASRQRSAGELFF. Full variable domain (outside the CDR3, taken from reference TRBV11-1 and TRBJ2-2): EAEVAQSPRYKITEKSQAVAFWCDPISGHATLYWYRQILGQGPELLVQFQDESVVDDSQLPKDRFSAERLKGVDSTLKIQPAELGDSAMYLCASRQRSAGELFFGEGSRLTVL.

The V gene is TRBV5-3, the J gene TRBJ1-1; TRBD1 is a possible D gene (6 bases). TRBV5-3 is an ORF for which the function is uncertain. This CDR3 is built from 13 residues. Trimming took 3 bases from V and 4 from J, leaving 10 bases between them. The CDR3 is CARSSPGATEAFF. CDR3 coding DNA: TGTGCCAGAAGCTCCCCGGGGGCCACTGAAGCTTTCTTT.

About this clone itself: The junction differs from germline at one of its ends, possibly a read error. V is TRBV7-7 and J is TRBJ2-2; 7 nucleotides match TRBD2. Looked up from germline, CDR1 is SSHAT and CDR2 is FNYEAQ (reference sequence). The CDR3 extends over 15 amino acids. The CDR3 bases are TGTGCTAGCAGCTTACGGGGGGTGAACACCGGGGAGCTGTTTTTT. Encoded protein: CASSLRGVNTGELFF. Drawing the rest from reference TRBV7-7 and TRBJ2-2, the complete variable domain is GAGVSQSPRYKVTKRGQDVTLRCDPISSHATLYWYQQALGQGPEFLTYFNYEAQPDKSGLPSDRFSAERPEGSISTLTIQRTEQRDSAMYRCASSLRGVNTGELFFGEGSRLTVL.

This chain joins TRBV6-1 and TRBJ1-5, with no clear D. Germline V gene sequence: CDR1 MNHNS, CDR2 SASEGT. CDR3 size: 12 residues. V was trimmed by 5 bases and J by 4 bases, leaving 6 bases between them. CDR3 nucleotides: TGTGCCAGCAGTCTGTTTAATCAGCCCCAGCATTTT. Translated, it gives CASSLFNQPQHF.

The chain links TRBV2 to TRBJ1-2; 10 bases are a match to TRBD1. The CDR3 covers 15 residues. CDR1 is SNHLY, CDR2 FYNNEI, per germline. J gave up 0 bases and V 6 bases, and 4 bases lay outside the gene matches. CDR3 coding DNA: TGTGCCAGCAGGGCCGGACAGGGGGCTAACTATGGCTACACCTTC. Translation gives CASRAGQGANYGYTF. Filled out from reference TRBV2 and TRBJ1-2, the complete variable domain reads EPEVTQTPSHQVTQMGQEVILRCVPISNHLYFYWYRQILGQKVEFLVSFYNNEISEKSEIFDDQFSVERPDGSNFTLKIRSTKLEDSAMYFCASRAGQGANYGYTFGSGTRLTVV.

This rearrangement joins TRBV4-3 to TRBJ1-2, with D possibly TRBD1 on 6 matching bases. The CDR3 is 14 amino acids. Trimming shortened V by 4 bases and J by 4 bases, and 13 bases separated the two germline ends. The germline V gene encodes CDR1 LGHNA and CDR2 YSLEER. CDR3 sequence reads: CASSPKQGTYGYTF. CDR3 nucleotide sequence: TGCGCCAGCAGCCCCAAACAGGGCACCTATGGCTACACCTTC.

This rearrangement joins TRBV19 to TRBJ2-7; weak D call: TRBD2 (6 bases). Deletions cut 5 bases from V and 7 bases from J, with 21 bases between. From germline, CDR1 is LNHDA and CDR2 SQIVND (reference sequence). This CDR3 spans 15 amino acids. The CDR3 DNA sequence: TGTGCCAGTAGTGTCCTACCAGGGACGGCGGGGGAGCAGTACTTC. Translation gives CASSVLPGTAGEQYF.

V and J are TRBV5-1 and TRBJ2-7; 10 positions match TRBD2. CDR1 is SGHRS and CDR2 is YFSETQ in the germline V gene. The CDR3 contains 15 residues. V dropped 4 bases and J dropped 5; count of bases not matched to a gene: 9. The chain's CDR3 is CASSRLGTSDDEQYF. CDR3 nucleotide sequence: TGCGCCAGCAGCAGACTCGGGACTAGCGACGACGAGCAGTACTTC.

DNA for the CDR3: TGTGCCATCAGCCTAAGCGGAGAGACCCAGTACTTC. Translation gives CAISLSGETQYF. This chain links TRBV10-3 with TRBJ2-5; D perhaps matches TRBD2 (5 bases). V lost 6 bases and J 4 bases, leaving 9 bases between the germline ends. The germline gives CDR1 ENHRY, CDR2 SYGVKD. CDR3 length: 12 amino acids.

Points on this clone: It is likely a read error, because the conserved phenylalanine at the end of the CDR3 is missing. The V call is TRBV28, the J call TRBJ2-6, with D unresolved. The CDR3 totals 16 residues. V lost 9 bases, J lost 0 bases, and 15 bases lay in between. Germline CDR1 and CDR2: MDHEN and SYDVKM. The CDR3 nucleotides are TGTGCCAGTTCCCGACTTCAACCCTCTGGGGCCAACGTCCTGACTCTC. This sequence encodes CASSRLQPSGANVLTL.

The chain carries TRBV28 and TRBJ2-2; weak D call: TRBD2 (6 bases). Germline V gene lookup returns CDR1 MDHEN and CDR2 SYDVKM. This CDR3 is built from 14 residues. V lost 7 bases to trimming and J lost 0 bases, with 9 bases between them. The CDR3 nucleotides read TGTGCCAGCACAATAGCGGCGAACACCGGGGAGCTGTTTTTT. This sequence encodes CASTIAANTGELFF. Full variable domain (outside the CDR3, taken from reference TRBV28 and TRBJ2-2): DVKVTQSSRYLVKRTGEKVFLECVQDMDHENMFWYRQDPGLGLRLIYFSYDVKMKEKGDIPEGYSVSREKKERFSLILESASTNQTSMYLCASTIAANTGELFFGEGSRLTVL.

This CDR3 is CASSKGQGNMDEQYF. The CDR3 bases are TGTGCCAGCTCCAAAGGACAGGGTAATATGGACGAGCAGTACTTC. The rearrangement uses TRBV18 and TRBJ2-7; 8 bases map to TRBD1. The ends lost 6 bases at V and 5 bases at J; junction bases unmatched: 12. The CDR3 sequence is 15 residues long. From germline, CDR1 is KGHSH and CDR2 LQKENI.

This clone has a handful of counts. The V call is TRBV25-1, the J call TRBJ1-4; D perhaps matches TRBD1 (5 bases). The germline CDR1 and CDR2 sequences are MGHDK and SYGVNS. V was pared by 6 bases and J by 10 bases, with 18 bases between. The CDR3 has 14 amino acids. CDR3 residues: CASSRDAPRGKLFF. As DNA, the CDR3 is TGTGCCAGCAGCCGGGACGCGCCTAGAGGAAAACTGTTTTTT.

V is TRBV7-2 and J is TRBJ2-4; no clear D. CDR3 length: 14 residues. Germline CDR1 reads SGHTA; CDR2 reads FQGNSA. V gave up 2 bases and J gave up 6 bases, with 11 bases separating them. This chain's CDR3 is CASSLNRLGNIQYF. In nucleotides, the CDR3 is TGTGCCAGCAGCTTAAACCGTTTAGGAAACATTCAGTACTTC.

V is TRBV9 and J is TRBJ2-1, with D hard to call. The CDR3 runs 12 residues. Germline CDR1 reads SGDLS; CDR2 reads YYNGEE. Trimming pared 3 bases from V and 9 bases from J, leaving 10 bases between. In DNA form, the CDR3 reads TGTGCCAGCAGCGCCCCCAATGGTGAGCAGTTCTTC. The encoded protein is CASSAPNGEQFF. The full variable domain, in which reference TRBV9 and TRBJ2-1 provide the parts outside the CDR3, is DSGVTQTPKHLITATGQRVTLRCSPRSGDLSVYWYQQSLDQGLQFLIQYYNGEERAKGNILERFSAQQFPDLHSELNLSSLELGDSALYFCASSAPNGEQFFGPGTRLTVL.

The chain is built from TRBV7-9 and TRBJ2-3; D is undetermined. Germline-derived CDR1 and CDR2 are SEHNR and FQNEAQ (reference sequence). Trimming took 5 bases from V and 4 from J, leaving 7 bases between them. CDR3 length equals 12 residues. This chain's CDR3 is CASSPLPDTQYF. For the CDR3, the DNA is TGTGCCAGCAGCCCCCTGCCAGATACGCAGTATTTT.